Listed here are 29 T cell receptor beta chains from one sample, sequenced in a study of T cell responses to AZD1222 COVID-19 vaccine (dated by TCRdb to the early 2020s). The sample's time point label is to be understood as: baseline before first vaccination. To prepare the library, the immunoSEQ multiplex PCR assay was applied. TCRdb holds this immuneACCESS table with in-frame rearrangements only. Some clones are missing; in checked studies, unresolved V genes explain under half, and the rest has no known cause. The sample table records 150,000 to 200,000 clones; approximately 94% of these occur just once. The ten largest make up 9.2% of the sample. Sample: peripheral blood, taken on day 0 of AZD1222 vaccination. The source of these receptors is an adult in good health.

The chain links TRBV28 to TRBJ1-5; 7 nucleotides match TRBD1. The CDR3 is 14 amino acids. Looked up from germline, CDR1 is MDHEN and CDR2 is SYDVKM. V trimming: 5 bases; J trimming: 7 bases; junction bases outside the gene matches: 8. The DNA for the CDR3 is TGTGCCAGCAGTCAACAGGGGTTTCGGCAGCCCCAGCATTTT. Its protein is CASSQQGFRQPQHF.

The chain combines TRBV28 with TRBJ1-3, with D maybe TRBD1 (6 bases). CDR1 and CDR2 from the germline V gene are MDHEN and SYDVKM. The V and J ends lost 4 bases and 0 bases respectively, with 10 bases between them. The length of the CDR3 is 15 residues. CDR3 nucleotide sequence: TGTGCCAGCAGTTCCGGACAGCTCTCTGGAAACACCATATATTTT. Encoded protein: CASSSGQLSGNTIYF.

This clone was seen a single time. The chain employs TRBV2 and TRBJ2-5; D is uncertain. Trimming left V 4 bases short and J 0 bases short, with 15 bases between. The CDR3 contains 16 residues. Germline lookup yields CDR1 SNHLY and CDR2 FYNNEI. DNA of the CDR3: TGTGCCAGCAGTGTCGCCACTCTCGCGTACCAAGAGACCCAGTACTTC. It codes for CASSVATLAYQETQYF.

The genes are TRBV9 and TRBJ2-1; D call uncertain. CDR1 SGDLS and CDR2 YYNGEE come from the germline V gene. Trimming removed 0 bases from V and 0 bases from J, with 7 bases in between. The CDR3 runs 15 residues. The CDR3 nucleotides are TGTGCCAGCAGCGTAGAGGACGCCTCCTACAATGAGCAGTTCTTC. The encoded protein is CASSVEDASYNEQFF. Looking up the rest from reference TRBV9 and TRBJ2-1 gives the full variable domain: DSGVTQTPKHLITATGQRVTLRCSPRSGDLSVYWYQQSLDQGLQFLIQYYNGEERAKGNILERFSAQQFPDLHSELNLSSLELGDSALYFCASSVEDASYNEQFFGPGTRLTVL.

This clone was seen a single time. The rearrangement links TRBV28 to TRBJ2-4; 16 nucleotides align to TRBD2. The CDR3 is 21 amino acids. V lost 3 bases, J lost 0 bases, and 11 bases stayed unmatched. CDR1 and CDR2 from the germline V gene are MDHEN and SYDVKM. CDR3 in amino acids: CASSLGPGLAGGQLAKNIQYF. CDR3 in DNA: TGTGCCAGCAGTTTGGGGCCGGGACTAGCGGGAGGGCAACTAGCCAAAAACATTCAGTACTTC.

V gene TRBV19 combines with J gene TRBJ1-5; 7 bases map to TRBD1. The CDR3 is 13 residues long. CDR1 and CDR2 from the germline V gene are LNHDA and SQIVND (reference sequence). The J segment lost 7 bases and the V segment lost 5 bases, leaving 5 bases of the junction unmatched. CDR3 in amino acids: CASSSDRDQPQHF. CDR3 DNA sequence: TGTGCCAGTAGTTCCGACAGGGACCAGCCCCAGCATTTT.

The chain uses TRBV30 and TRBJ2-1; weak D call: TRBD2 (6 bases). V lost 4 bases to trimming and J lost 8 bases, with 24 bases between them. This CDR3 has 16 amino acids. Germline V gene lookup returns CDR1 GTSNPN and CDR2 SVGIG (reference sequence). The CDR3 DNA is TGTGCCTGGACCCCGGGAGTGCTCGTAGGGTTTGATGAGCAGTTCTTC. This codes for CAWTPGVLVGFDEQFF.

V gene TRBV19 combines with J gene TRBJ1-1, with D tentatively TRBD1 (6 bases). From germline, CDR1 is LNHDA and CDR2 SQIVND (reference sequence). Trimming took 3 bases from V and 4 from J, leaving 9 bases between them. The CDR3 covers 13 residues. CDR3 sequence reads: CASSIGDITEAFF. In nucleotides, the CDR3 is TGTGCCAGTAGTATTGGGGACATCACTGAAGCTTTCTTT.

CDR3 in amino acids: CASSLDDRTSSEQFF. The CDR3, as DNA: TGTGCCAGCAGCTTAGATGACCGGACTAGCAGTGAGCAGTTCTTC. The chain is built from TRBV11-2 and TRBJ2-1; 8 positions match TRBD2. Germline V gene lookup returns CDR1 SGHAT and CDR2 FQNNGV. Unmatched junction bases numbered 7, after V lost 0 bases and J lost 9 bases. The CDR3 runs 15 residues.

The gene calls are TRBV27 and TRBJ2-2; 7 nucleotides line up with TRBD1. With 3 bases clipped from V and 6 bases from J, the junction kept 7 bases outside the gene matches. Germline assignment: CDR1 MNHEY and CDR2 SMNVEV (reference sequence). This CDR3 contains 15 residues. CDR3 residues: CASSFLTGNSGELFF. CDR3 sequence (DNA): TGTGCCAGCAGTTTCTTGACAGGGAATTCCGGGGAGCTGTTTTTT.

The V call is TRBV28, the J call TRBJ2-2, with 9 bases that match TRBD2. This CDR3 spans 16 amino acids. Unmatched junction bases numbered 6, after V lost 7 bases and J lost 0 bases. CDR1 MDHEN and CDR2 SYDVKM come from the germline V gene. The chain's CDR3 is CASKVAGATNTGELFF. CDR3 DNA: TGTGCCAGCAAGGTAGCGGGAGCCACGAACACCGGGGAGCTGTTTTTT.

The chain couples TRBV21-1 to TRBJ1-2; the D call TRBD1 from the table was never checked on the DNA. TRBV21-1 constitutes a pseudogene. The CDR3 is 12 residues long. CDR3 amino acids: CASNPRVWGYTF. DNA of the CDR3: TGTGCCAGCAACCCCAGGGTTTGGGGCTACACCTTC.

The chain combines TRBV19 with TRBJ1-2; D gene uncertain. The length of the CDR3 is 12 residues. Germline V gives CDR1 LNHDA, CDR2 SQIVND (reference sequence). Trimming shortened V by 3 bases and J by 4 bases, and 6 bases separated the two germline ends. For the CDR3, the DNA is TGTGCCAGTAGTATTCGCGGCTATGGCTACACCTTC. Its protein is CASSIRGYGYTF.

The chain uses TRBV5-4 and TRBJ1-4; D remains unclear. Germline values: CDR1 SGHNT, CDR2 YYREEE (reference sequence). CDR3 length: 13 amino acids. V lost 0 bases and J 11 bases, leaving 11 bases between the germline ends. Here the CDR3 DNA reads TGTGCCAGCAGCTTGGAACAGACGGGGAAACTGTTTTTT. Protein: CASSLEQTGKLFF.

The chain is built from TRBV5-1 and TRBJ1-4; D gene ambiguous. CDR3 size: 15 residues. With 2 bases removed from V and 0 bases from J, the gap between germline ends came to 8 bases. Germline CDR1 is SGHRS and CDR2 is YFSETQ. CDR3 in amino acids: CASSLTEPTNEKLFF. The CDR3 DNA is TGCGCCAGCAGCTTAACAGAACCAACTAATGAAAAACTGTTTTTT.

The chain has TRBV27 and TRBJ2-1; 9 nucleotides line up with TRBD1. This CDR3 is 14 amino acids long. Germline-derived CDR1 and CDR2 are MNHEY and SMNVEV (reference sequence). Unmatched junction bases numbered 6, after V lost 6 bases and J lost 6 bases. The DNA for the CDR3 is TGTGCCAGCAGCCCCGGACAGGGGAGCAATGAGCAGTTCTTC. This translates into CASSPGQGSNEQFF.

The chain has TRBV5-1 and TRBJ1-1; TRBD1 matches at 9 bases. V was clipped by 4 bases and J by 5 bases; unmatched bases: 9. CDR3 length: 15 amino acids. Germline V gene lookup returns CDR1 SGHRS and CDR2 YFSETQ. The DNA of the CDR3 is TGCGCCAGCAGCGGGCGGACAGGGGAGCTGACTGAAGCTTTCTTT. It is translated as CASSGRTGELTEAFF.

The rearrangement uses TRBV10-1 and TRBJ2-1; D tentatively fits TRBD1 or TRBD2 (6 bases each). Trimming stripped 6 bases from V and 4 bases from J, with 16 bases between. Germline CDR1 WNHNN, CDR2 SYGVQD (reference sequence). The CDR3 totals 15 residues. CDR3 coding DNA: TGCGCCAGCAGCGGGACACCGGCGGGATACAATGAGCAGTTCTTC. This encodes CASSGTPAGYNEQFF.

The J gene is TRBJ2-2, the V gene TRBV11-1, with 7 bases fitting TRBD2. Germline CDR1 reads SGHAT; CDR2 reads FQDESV (reference sequence). This CDR3 comprises 13 residues. The junction had 4 bases not matched to a gene; V was cut back by 5 bases and J by 7 bases. As DNA, the CDR3 is TGTGCCAGCAGCCTGACGGGGGGCGGGGAGCTGTTTTTT. It yields the protein CASSLTGGGELFF.

The chain couples TRBV6-5 to TRBJ2-7; D might be TRBD2 (6 bases). Looked up from germline, CDR1 is MNHEY and CDR2 is SVGAGI. The CDR3 runs 14 residues. Trimming removed 6 bases from V and 3 bases from J, with 15 bases in between. The CDR3, as DNA: TGTGCCAGCAGACTGGGGGGTCCCGACTACGAGCAGTACTTC. It translates to CASRLGGPDYEQYF.

The chain uses TRBV7-9 and TRBJ1-3, with unresolved D. Trimming stripped 5 bases from V and 3 bases from J, with 5 bases between. Germline V gene sequence: CDR1 SEHNR, CDR2 FQNEAQ (reference sequence). The CDR3 sequence is 12 residues long. The CDR3 loop is CASSQLGNTIYF. The CDR3 DNA sequence: TGTGCCAGCAGCCAGCTTGGAAACACCATATATTTT.

V and J are TRBV19 and TRBJ1-5; no reliable D call. Per the germline V gene, CDR1 is LNHDA and CDR2 is SQIVND (reference sequence). V was clipped by 4 bases and J by 2 bases, with 21 bases between them. The CDR3 is 18 residues long. The CDR3 here is CASSTPSTLEKRNQPQHF. CDR3 sequence (DNA): TGTGCCAGTAGTACCCCCAGCACGTTAGAAAAGCGCAATCAGCCCCAGCATTTT. Combining the CDR3 with reference TRBV19 and TRBJ1-5 gives the whole variable domain DGGITQSPKYLFRKEGQNVTLSCEQNLNHDAMYWYRQDPGQGLRLIYYSQIVNDFQKGDIAEGYSVSREKKESFPLTVTSAQKNPTAFYLCASSTPSTLEKRNQPQHFGDGTRLSIL.

The rearrangement links TRBV29-1 to TRBJ2-1; 8 bases map to TRBD2. This CDR3 is built from 14 residues. CDR1 and CDR2 from the germline V gene are SQVTM and ANQGSEA. V lost 2 bases, J lost 8 bases, and 8 bases stayed unmatched. CDR3 bases: TGCAGCGTTGAAATCCGCGGGAGGAGGGATGAGCAGTTCTTC. This gives the protein CSVEIRGRRDEQFF.

V usage is TRBV3-1 (or the pseudogene TRBV3-2) and J usage is TRBJ1-6; D uncertain. From germline, CDR1 is LGHDT and CDR2 YNNKEL (reference sequence). V was clipped by 2 bases and J by 13 bases, with 15 bases between them. The CDR3 sequence is 14 residues long. This CDR3 reads CASSQLLSDTPLHF. In DNA, the CDR3 is TGTGCCAGCAGCCAACTTTTGTCTGACACCCCCCTCCACTTT.

The chain employs TRBV28 and TRBJ2-7, with 7 positions matching TRBD1. J lost 3 bases, V lost 4 bases, and 15 bases had no gene match. This CDR3 has 17 amino acids. Germline CDR1 is MDHEN and CDR2 is SYDVKM. In nucleotides, the CDR3 is TGTGCCAGCAGTTCCCGTCCTAGGGGGCAAGCGGTCTACGAGCAGTACTTC. As protein: CASSSRPRGQAVYEQYF.

This chain uses TRBV5-1 with TRBJ2-4; D remains unclear. Germline V gene lookup returns CDR1 SGHRS and CDR2 YFSETQ. V gave up 3 bases and J gave up 9 bases, with 7 bases separating them. This CDR3 is built from 11 residues. The CDR3 sequence is CASSWKGIQYF. The CDR3 DNA reads as TGCGCCAGCAGCTGGAAGGGCATTCAGTACTTC.

The rearrangement links TRBV5-8 to TRBJ2-1; no reliable D call. CDR1 and CDR2 (germline): SGHTS, YDEGEE. The ends were cut back, 0 bases at V and 0 bases at J, with 7 bases in the middle. This CDR3 has 15 amino acids. The CDR3 loop reads CASSLVLSSYNEQFF. The CDR3 region has the DNA TGTGCCAGCAGCTTGGTACTAAGCTCCTACAATGAGCAGTTCTTC.

The chain joins TRBV12-3 or TRBV12-4 to TRBJ2-3, with TRBD1 matching 7 bases. With V trimmed by 5 bases and J by 6 bases, 5 bases remained unmatched. The CDR3 has 13 residues. Written as DNA, the CDR3 is TGTGCCAGCAGTACTACCAGGGGGGATACGCAGTATTTT. Amino acids: CASSTTRGDTQYF.

This clone was observed once. V and J are TRBV9 and TRBJ1-6; 8 bases map to TRBD1. This CDR3 contains 15 residues. In germline, CDR1 is SGDLS, CDR2 YYNGEE. V lost 5 bases and J lost 5; bases outside the gene matches: 6. CDR3 protein: CASRRTGTDNSPLHF. The CDR3 DNA follows: TGTGCCAGCAGGCGGACAGGGACGGATAATTCACCCCTCCACTTT.